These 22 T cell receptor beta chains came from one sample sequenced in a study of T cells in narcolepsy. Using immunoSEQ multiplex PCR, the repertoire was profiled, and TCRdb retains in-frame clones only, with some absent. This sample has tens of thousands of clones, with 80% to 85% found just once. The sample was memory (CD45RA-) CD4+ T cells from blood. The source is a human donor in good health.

The DNA for the CDR3 is TGTGCCAGCAGCACCGCAGCGGGGGGGAAGTACGAGCAGTACTTC. Amino acid sequence: CASSTAAGGKYEQYF. The rearrangement joins TRBV7-6 to TRBJ2-5, with TRBD2 identical over 10 bases. The J call may be incorrect, as the DNA end agrees better with TRBJ2-7. The CDR3 has 15 amino acids. The germline V gene encodes CDR1 SGHVS and CDR2 FNYEAQ.

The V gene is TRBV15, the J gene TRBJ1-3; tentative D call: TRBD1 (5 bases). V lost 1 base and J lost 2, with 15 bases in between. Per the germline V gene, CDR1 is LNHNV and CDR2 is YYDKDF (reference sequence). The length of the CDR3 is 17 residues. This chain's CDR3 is CATSRGGAGSTGNTIYF. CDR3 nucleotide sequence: TGTGCCACCAGCAGAGGTGGGGCAGGGAGCACTGGAAACACCATATATTTT.

CDR3 protein: CASSTAQGGNIQYF. The CDR3 bases are TGTGCCAGCTCAACCGCTCAGGGGGGAAACATTCAGTACTTC. The chain uses TRBV18 and TRBJ2-4; possible D gene TRBD1, 7 bases. CDR3 length equals 14 residues. The germline V gene encodes CDR1 KGHSH and CDR2 LQKENI. Trimming pared 5 bases from V and 6 bases from J, leaving 14 bases between. Full variable domain (outside the CDR3, taken from reference TRBV18 and TRBJ2-4): NAGVMQNPRHLVRRRGQEARLRCSPMKGHSHVYWYRQLPEEGLKFMVYLQKENIIDESGMPKERFSAEFPKEGPSILRIQQVVRGDSAAYFCASSTAQGGNIQYFGAGTRLSVL.

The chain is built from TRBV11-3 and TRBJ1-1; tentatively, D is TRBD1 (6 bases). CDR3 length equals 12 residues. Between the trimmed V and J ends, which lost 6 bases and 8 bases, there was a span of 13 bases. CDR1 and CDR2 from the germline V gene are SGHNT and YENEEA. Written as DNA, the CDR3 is TGTGCCAGCAGGCCTACAGGGTCGGAAGCTTTCTTT. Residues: CASRPTGSEAFF. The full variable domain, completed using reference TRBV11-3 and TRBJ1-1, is EAGVVQSPRYKIIEKKQPVAFWCNPISGHNTLYWYLQNLGQGPELLIRYENEEAVDDSQLPKDRFSAERLKGVDSTLKIQPAELGDSAVYLCASRPTGSEAFFGQGTRLTVV.

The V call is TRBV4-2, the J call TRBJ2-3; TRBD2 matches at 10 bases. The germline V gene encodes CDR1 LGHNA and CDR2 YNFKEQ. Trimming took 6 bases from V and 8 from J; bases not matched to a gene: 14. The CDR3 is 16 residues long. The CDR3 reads CASRPTSGALTGTQYF. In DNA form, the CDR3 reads TGTGCCAGCAGACCAACTAGCGGGGCCCTCACGGGTACGCAGTATTTT.

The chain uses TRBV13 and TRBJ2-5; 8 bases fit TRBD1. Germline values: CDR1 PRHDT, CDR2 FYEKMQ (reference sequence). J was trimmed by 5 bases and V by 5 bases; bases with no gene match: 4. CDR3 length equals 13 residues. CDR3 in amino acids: CASSPYRGETQYF. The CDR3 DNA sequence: TGTGCCAGCAGCCCCTACAGGGGGGAGACCCAGTACTTC.

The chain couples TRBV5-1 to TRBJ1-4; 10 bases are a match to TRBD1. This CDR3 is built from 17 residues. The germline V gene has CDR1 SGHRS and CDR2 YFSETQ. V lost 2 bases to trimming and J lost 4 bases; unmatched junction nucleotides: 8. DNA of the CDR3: TGCGCCAGCAGCTTAGAGCCGACAGGGGGCAATAATGAAAAACTGTTTTTT. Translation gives CASSLEPTGGNNEKLFF.

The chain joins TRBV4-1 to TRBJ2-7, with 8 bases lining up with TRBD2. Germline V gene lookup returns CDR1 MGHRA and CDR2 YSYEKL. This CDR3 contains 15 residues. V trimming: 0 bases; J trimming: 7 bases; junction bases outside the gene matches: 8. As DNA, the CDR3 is TGCGCCAGCAGCCAAGATCCATCGGGCGGGAGGGAGCAGTACTTC. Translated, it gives CASSQDPSGGREQYF.

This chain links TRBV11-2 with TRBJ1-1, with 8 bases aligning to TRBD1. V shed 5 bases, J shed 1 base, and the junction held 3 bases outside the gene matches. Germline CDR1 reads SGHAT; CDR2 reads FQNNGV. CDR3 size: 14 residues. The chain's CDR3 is CASSLGTGNTEAFF. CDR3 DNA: TGTGCCAGCAGCCTCGGGACAGGGAACACTGAAGCTTTCTTT. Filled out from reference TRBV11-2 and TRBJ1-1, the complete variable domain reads EAGVAQSPRYKIIEKRQSVAFWCNPISGHATLYWYQQILGQGPKLLIQFQNNGVVDDSQLPKDRFSAERLKGVDSTLKIQPAKLEDSAVYLCASSLGTGNTEAFFGQGTRLTVV.

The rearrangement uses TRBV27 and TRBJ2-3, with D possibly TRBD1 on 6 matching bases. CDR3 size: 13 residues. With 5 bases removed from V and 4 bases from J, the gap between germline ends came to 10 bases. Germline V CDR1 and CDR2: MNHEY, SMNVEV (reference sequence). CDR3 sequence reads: CASSITGPDTQYF. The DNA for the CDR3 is TGTGCCAGCAGTATCACAGGGCCAGATACGCAGTATTTT.

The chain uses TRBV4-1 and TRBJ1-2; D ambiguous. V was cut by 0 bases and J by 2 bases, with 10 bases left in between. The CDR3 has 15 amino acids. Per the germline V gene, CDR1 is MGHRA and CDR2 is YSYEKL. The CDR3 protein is CASSQDLIPNYGYTF. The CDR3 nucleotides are TGCGCCAGCAGCCAAGATCTGATCCCCAACTATGGCTACACCTTC.

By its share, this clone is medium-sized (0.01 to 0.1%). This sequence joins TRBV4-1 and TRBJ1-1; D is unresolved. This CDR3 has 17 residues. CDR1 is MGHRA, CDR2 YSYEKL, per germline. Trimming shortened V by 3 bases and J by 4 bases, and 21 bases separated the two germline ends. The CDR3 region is CASSQPGMGSGRTEAFF. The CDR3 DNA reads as TGCGCCAGCAGCCAGCCGGGAATGGGGTCAGGTCGCACTGAAGCTTTCTTT.

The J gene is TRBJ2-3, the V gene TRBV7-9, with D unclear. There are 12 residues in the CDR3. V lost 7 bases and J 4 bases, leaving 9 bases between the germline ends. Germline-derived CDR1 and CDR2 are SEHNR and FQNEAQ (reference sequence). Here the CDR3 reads CASIGVSDTQYF. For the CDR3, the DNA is TGTGCCAGCATTGGGGTCTCAGATACGCAGTATTTT.

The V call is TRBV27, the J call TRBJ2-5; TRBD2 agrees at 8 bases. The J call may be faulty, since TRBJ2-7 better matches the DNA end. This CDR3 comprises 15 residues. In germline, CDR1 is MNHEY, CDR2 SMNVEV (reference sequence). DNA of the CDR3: TGTGCCAGCAGCCGGGGGGGGTCCGGATTTTTCGAGCAGTACTTC. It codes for CASSRGGSGFFEQYF.

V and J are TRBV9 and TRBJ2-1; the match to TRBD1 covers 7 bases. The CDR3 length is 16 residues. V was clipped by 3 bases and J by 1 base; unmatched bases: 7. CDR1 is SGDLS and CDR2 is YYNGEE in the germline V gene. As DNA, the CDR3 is TGTGCCAGCAGCGAGCTAGGACAGGTATCCTACAATGAGCAGTTCTTC. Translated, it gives CASSELGQVSYNEQFF.

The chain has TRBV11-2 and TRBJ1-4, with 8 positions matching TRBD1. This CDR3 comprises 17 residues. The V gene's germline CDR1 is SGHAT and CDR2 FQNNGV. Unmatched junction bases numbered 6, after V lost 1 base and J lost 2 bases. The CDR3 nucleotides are TGTGCCAGCAGCTTAGTGGCGCAGGGGGCTACTAATGAAAAACTGTTTTTT. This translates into CASSLVAQGATNEKLFF.

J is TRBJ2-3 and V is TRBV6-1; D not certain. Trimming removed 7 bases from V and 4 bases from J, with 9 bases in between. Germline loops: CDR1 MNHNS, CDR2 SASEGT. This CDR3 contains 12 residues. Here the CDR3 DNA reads TGTGCCAGCAATATGGGCCCAGATACGCAGTATTTT. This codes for CASNMGPDTQYF.

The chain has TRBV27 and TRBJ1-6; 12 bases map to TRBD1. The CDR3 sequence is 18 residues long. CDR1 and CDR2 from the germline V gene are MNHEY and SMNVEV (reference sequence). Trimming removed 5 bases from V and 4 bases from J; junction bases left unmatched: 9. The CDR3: CASSPGTGGRPYNSPLHF. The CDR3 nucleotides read TGTGCCAGCAGTCCTGGGACAGGGGGCCGCCCATATAATTCACCCCTCCACTTT.

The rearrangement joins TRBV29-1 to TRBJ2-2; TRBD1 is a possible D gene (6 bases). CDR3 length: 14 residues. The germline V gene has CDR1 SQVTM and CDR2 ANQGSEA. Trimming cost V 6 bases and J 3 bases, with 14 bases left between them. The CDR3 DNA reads TGCAGCGTCTCTCAGGGGACCTACACCGGGGAGCTGTTTTTT. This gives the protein CSVSQGTYTGELFF.

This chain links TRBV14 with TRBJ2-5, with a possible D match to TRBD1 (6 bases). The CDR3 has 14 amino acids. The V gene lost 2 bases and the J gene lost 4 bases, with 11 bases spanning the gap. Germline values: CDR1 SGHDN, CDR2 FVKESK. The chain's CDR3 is CASSQQRGGETQYF. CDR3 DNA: TGTGCCAGCAGCCAACAACGAGGGGGAGAGACCCAGTACTTC.

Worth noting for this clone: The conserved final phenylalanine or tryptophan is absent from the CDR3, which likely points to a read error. CDR3 DNA sequence: TGTGCCAGCAGTGAACTGGGACAAGGCAACTATGGCTACACCCTC. Its translation: CASSELGQGNYGYTL. The chain uses TRBV2 and TRBJ1-2; perhaps TRBD1 as D (6 bases). Germline V gene data show CDR1 as SNHLY and CDR2 as FYNNEI. The CDR3 sequence is 15 residues long. V lost 2 bases and J 2 bases, leaving 12 bases between the germline ends.

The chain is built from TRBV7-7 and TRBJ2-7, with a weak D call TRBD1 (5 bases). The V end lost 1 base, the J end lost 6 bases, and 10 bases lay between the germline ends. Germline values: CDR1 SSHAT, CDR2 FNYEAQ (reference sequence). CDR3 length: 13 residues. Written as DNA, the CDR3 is TGTGCCAGCAGCTTAGTAGACACAGGCGAGCAGTACTTC. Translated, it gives CASSLVDTGEQYF.